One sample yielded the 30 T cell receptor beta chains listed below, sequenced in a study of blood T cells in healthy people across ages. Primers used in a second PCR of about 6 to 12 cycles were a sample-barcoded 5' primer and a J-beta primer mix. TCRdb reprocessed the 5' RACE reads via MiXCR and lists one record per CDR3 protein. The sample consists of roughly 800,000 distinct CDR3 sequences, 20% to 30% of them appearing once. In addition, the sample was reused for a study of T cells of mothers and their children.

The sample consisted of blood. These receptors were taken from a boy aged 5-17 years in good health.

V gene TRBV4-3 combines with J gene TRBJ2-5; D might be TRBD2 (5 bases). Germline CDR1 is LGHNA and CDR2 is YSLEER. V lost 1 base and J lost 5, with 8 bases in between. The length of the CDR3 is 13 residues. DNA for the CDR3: TGCGCCAGCAGCCAAGCTCGAGGGGAGACCCAGTACTTC. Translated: CASSQARGETQYF.

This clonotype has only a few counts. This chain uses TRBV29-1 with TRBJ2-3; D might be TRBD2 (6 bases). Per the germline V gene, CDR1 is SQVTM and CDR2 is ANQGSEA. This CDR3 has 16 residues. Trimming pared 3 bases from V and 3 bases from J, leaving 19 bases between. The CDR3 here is CSVEGGEGRITDTQYF. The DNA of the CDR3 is TGCAGCGTTGAGGGGGGAGAAGGACGGATTACAGATACGCAGTATTTT.

Written as DNA, the CDR3 is TGCAGTGCTAGAGACAGGGAGGCTCAGCCCCAGCATTTT. It yields the protein CSARDREAQPQHF. The chain has TRBV20-1 and TRBJ1-5; D is perhaps TRBD1 (5 bases). The CDR3 has 13 residues. Deletions cut 0 bases from V and 6 bases from J, with 9 bases between. Germline V CDR1 and CDR2: DFQATT, SNEGSKA (reference sequence).

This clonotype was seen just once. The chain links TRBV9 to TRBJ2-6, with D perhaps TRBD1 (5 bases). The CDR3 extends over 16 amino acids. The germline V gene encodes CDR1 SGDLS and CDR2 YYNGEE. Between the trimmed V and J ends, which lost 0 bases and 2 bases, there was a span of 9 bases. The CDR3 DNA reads TGTGCCAGCAGCGTAGGGGGCCGCACTGGGGCCAACGTCCTGACTTTC. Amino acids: CASSVGGRTGANVLTF.

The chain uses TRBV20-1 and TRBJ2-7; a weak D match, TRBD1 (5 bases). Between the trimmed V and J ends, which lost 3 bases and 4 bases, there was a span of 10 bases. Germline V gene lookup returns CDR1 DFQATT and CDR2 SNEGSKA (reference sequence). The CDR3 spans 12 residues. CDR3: CSAREDRYEQYF. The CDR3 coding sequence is TGCAGTGCTAGGGAAGACAGATACGAGCAGTACTTC.

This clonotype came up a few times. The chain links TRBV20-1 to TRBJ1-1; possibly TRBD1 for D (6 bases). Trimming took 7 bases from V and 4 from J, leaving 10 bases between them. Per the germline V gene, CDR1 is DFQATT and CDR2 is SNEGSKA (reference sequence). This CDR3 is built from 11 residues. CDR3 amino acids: CSGRGSTEAFF. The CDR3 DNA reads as TGCAGTGGAAGGGGGAGCACTGAAGCTTTCTTT.

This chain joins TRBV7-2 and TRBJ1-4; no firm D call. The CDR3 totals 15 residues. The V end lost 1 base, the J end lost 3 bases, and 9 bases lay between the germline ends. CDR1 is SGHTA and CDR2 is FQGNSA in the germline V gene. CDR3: CASSLVGRPNEKLFF. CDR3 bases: TGTGCCAGCAGCTTAGTGGGGAGACCTAATGAAAAACTGTTTTTT.

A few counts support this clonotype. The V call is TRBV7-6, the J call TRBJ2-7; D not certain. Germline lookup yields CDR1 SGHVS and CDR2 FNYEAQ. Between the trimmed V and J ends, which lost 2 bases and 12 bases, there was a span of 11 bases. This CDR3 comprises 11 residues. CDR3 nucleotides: TGTGCCAGCAGCTTATTTCCCTTGCGGTACTTC. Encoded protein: CASSLFPLRYF.

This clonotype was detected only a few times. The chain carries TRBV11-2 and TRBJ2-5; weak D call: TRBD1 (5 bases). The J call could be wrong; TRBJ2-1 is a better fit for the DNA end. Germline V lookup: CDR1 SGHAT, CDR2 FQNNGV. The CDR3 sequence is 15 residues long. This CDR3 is CASSFEAPGNNEQFF. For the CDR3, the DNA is TGTGCCAGCAGCTTCGAAGCACCAGGGAACAATGAGCAGTTCTTC.

CDR3 protein: CASSPSEGAEETQYF. The CDR3 region has the DNA TGTGCCAGCAGCCCATCGGAGGGGGCTGAGGAGACCCAGTACTTC. This chain links TRBV13 with TRBJ2-5, with D possibly being TRBD1 (7 bases). Trimming left V 5 bases short and J 5 bases short, with 18 bases between. Germline V gene lookup returns CDR1 PRHDT and CDR2 FYEKMQ (reference sequence). This CDR3 spans 15 amino acids.

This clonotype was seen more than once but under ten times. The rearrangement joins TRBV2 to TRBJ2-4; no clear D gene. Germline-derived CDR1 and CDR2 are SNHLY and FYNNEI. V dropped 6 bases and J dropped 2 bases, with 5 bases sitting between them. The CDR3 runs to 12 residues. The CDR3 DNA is TGTGCCAGCAGACTGTCCAAAAACATTCAGTACTTC. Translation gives CASRLSKNIQYF. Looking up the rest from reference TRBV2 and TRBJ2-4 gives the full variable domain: EPEVTQTPSHQVTQMGQEVILRCVPISNHLYFYWYRQILGQKVEFLVSFYNNEISEKSEIFDDQFSVERPDGSNFTLKIRSTKLEDSAMYFCASRLSKNIQYFGAGTRLSVL.

CDR3 in amino acids: CASGFRGRSLHF. CDR3 DNA: TGTGCCAGCGGCTTTCGGGGGAGGTCCCTCCACTTT. V gene TRBV12-3 or TRBV12-4 combines with J gene TRBJ1-6; D perhaps matches TRBD1 (5 bases). The CDR3 is 12 amino acids. The V and J ends lost 8 bases and 14 bases respectively, with 16 bases between them.

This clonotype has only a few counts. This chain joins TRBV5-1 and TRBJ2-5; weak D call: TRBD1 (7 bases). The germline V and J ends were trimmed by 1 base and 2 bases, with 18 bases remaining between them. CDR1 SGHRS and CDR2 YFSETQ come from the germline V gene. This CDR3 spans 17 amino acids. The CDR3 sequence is CASSLPLQGGGQETQYF. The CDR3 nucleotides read TGCGCCAGCAGCTTGCCTCTTCAGGGGGGTGGGCAAGAGACCCAGTACTTC.

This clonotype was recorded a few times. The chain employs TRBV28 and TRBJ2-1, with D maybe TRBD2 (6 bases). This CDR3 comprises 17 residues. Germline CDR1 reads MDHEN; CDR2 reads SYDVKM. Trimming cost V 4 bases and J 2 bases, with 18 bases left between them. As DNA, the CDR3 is TGTGCCAGCAGTTCCTTGGCCGGGACTGGGACCTACAATGAGCAGTTCTTC. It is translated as CASSSLAGTGTYNEQFF.

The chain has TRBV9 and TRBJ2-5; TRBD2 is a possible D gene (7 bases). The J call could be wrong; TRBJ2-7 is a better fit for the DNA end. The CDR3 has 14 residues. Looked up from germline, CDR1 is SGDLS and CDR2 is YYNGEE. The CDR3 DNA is TGTGCCAGCGGGGAGGGGGACCCCTACTACGAGCAGTACTTC. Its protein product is CASGEGDPYYEQYF.

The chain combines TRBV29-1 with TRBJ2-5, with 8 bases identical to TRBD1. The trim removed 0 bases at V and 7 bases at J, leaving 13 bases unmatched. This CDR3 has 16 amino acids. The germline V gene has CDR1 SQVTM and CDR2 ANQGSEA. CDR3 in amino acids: CSVEEGAGGSPGTQYF. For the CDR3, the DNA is TGCAGCGTTGAAGAGGGAGCAGGGGGCTCCCCAGGGACCCAGTACTTC.

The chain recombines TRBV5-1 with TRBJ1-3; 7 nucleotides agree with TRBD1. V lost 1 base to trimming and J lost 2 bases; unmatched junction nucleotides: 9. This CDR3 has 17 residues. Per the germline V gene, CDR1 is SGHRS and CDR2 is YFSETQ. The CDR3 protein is CASSLLPSTGAGNTIYF. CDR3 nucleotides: TGCGCCAGCAGCTTGCTACCCTCAACAGGGGCTGGAAACACCATATATTTT.

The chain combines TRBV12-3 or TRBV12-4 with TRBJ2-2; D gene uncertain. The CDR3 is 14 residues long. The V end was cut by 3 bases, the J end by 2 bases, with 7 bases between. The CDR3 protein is CASSFPGNTGELFF. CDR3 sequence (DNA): TGTGCCAGCAGTTTCCCAGGTAACACCGGGGAGCTGTTTTTT.

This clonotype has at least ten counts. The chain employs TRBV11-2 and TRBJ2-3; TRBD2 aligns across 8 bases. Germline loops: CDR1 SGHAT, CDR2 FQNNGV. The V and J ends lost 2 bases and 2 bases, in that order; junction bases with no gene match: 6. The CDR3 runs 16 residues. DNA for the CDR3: TGTGCCAGCAGCTTAACCGAGCGGGAGTTCACAGATACGCAGTATTTT. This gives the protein CASSLTEREFTDTQYF.

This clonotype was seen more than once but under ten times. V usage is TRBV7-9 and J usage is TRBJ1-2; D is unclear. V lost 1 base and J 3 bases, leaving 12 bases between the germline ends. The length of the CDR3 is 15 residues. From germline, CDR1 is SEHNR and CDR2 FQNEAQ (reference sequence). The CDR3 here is CASSLEYTSDYGYTF. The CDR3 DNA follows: TGTGCCAGCAGCTTAGAATATACATCGGACTATGGCTACACCTTC.

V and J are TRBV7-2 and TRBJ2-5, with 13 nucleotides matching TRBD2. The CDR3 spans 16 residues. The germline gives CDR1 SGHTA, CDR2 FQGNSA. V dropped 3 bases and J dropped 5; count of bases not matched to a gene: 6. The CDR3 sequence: CASSFGLAGVGETQYF. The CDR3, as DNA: TGTGCCAGCAGCTTCGGACTAGCGGGAGTTGGTGAGACCCAGTACTTC. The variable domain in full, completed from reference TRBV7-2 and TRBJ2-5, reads GAGVSQSPSNKVTEKGKDVELRCDPISGHTALYWYRQSLGQGLEFLIYFQGNSAPDKSGLPSDRFSAERTGGSVSTLTIQRTQQEDSAVYLCASSFGLAGVGETQYFGPGTRLLVL.

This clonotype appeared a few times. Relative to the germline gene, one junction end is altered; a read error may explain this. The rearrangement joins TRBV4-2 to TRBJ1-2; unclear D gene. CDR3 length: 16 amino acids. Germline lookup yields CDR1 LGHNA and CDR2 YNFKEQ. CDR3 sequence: CAGSQHNPEESLGYTF. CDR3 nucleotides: TGTGCCGGCAGCCAACACAACCCCGAGGAAAGTCTTGGCTACACCTTC.

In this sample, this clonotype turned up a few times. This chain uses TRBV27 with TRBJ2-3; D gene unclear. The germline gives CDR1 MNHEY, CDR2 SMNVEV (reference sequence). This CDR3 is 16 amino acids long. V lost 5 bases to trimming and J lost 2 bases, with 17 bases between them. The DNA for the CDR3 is TGTGCCAGCAGTCCGGGCGATCTCCATCTCACAGATACGCAGTATTTT. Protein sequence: CASSPGDLHLTDTQYF.

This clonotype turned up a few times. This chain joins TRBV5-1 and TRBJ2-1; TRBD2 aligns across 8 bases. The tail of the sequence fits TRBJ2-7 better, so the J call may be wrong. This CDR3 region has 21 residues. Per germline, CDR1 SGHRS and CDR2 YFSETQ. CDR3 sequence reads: CASSLDPRGGSGAPTTYEQYF. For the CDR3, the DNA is TGCGCCAGCAGCTTGGACCCAAGGGGGGGTAGCGGGGCACCAACCACCTACGAGCAGTACTTC.

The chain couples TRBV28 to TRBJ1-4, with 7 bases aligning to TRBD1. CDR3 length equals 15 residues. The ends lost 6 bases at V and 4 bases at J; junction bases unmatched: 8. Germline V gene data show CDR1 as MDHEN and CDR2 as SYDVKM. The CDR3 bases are TGTGCCAGCAGCCGGGCAGGGGGAAATAATGAAAAACTGTTTTTT. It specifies CASSRAGGNNEKLFF.

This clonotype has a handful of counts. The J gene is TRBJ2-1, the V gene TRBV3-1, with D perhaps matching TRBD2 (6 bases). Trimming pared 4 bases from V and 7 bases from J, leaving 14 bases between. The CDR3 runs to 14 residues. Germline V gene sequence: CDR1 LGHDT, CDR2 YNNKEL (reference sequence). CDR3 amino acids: CASSPTRAPNEQFF. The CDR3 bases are TGTGCCAGCAGCCCGACTAGAGCCCCTAATGAGCAGTTCTTC.

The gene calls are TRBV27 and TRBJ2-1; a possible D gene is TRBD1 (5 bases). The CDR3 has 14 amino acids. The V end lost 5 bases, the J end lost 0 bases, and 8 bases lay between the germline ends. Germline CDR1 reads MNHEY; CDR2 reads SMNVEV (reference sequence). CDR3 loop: CASSPGFSYNEQFF. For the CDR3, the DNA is TGTGCCAGCAGTCCAGGGTTCTCCTACAATGAGCAGTTCTTC.

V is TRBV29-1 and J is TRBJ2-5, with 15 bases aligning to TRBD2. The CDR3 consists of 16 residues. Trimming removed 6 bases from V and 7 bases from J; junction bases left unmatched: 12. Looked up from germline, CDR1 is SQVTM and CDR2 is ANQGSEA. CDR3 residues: CSVPTPGLAGGVTQYF. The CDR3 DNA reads TGCAGCGTCCCGACACCGGGACTAGCGGGAGGCGTGACCCAGTACTTC.

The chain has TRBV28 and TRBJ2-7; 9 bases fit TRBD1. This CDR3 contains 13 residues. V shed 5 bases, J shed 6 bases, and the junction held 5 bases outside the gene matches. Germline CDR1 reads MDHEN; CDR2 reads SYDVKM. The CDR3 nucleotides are TGTGCCAGCAGTACGACAGGGGGGGTCGAGCAGTACTTC. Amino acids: CASSTTGGVEQYF.

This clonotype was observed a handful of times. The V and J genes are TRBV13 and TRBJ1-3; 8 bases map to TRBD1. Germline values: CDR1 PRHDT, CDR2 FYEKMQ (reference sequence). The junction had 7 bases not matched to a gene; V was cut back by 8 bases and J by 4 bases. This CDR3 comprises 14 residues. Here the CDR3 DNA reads TGTGCCAGCCCTCAGACAGGGGTCGGAAACACCATATATTTT. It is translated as CASPQTGVGNTIYF.